The 29 T cell receptor beta chains below all came from one sample that was sequenced in a study of CD8 T cells in Susac syndrome. Reverse transcription of 0.5 to 1 ug RNA was performed with random hexamers. MiXCR was run by TCRdb on the immunoSEQ multiplex PCR reads, yielding one entry per CDR3 protein. Altogether fewer than 250,000 distinct CDR3 sequences are present, roughly 92% being singletons, with the ten largest covering roughly 0.13%. The sequenced sample was CD8+ T cells from PBMCs. The receptors were gathered from a human donor with multiple sclerosis.

The chain uses TRBV24-1 and TRBJ1-1; D uncertain. CDR3 length: 12 residues. The V gene lost 4 bases and the J gene lost 11 bases, with 13 bases spanning the gap. CDR1 and CDR2 from the germline V gene are KGHDR and SFDVKD. The CDR3 sequence: CATSDLRESAFF. For the CDR3, the DNA is TGTGCCACCAGTGACTTGAGGGAGAGCGCTTTCTTT.

Details on this clonotype: One end of the junction varies from germline; a read error may be responsible. The chain links TRBV14 to TRBJ2-6; D remains ambiguous. CDR1 SGHDN and CDR2 FVKESK come from the germline V gene. The CDR3 is 19 amino acids. Here the CDR3 reads CAISQDKAVPLSGANVLTF. The CDR3 DNA is TGTGCCATCAGCCAAGATAAGGCAGTCCCCCTCTCTGGGGCCAACGTCCTGACTTTC.

The V call is TRBV5-4, the J call TRBJ1-2, with D possibly TRBD1 on 6 matching bases. CDR1 is SGHNT and CDR2 is YYREEE in the germline V gene (reference sequence). V dropped 6 bases and J dropped 1 base, with 16 bases sitting between them. The CDR3 is 15 amino acids. CDR3 amino acids: CASTLWDTGNYGYTF. The CDR3 coding sequence is TGTGCCAGCACTTTATGGGACACGGGTAACTATGGCTACACCTTC.

V and J are TRBV6-1 and TRBJ2-3; 11 bases map to TRBD2. V dropped 0 bases and J dropped 2; count of bases not matched to a gene: 16. Germline loops: CDR1 MNHNS, CDR2 SASEGT. This CDR3 spans 21 amino acids. CDR3 sequence reads: CASSEAGILAGATLATDTQYF. DNA of the CDR3: TGTGCCAGCAGTGAAGCTGGGATACTAGCGGGAGCCACCCTAGCCACAGATACGCAGTATTTT.

V usage is TRBV7-9 and J usage is TRBJ1-3; no firm D call. This CDR3 region has 13 residues. Germline values: CDR1 SEHNR, CDR2 FQNEAQ (reference sequence). Deletions cut 3 bases from V and 0 bases from J, with 3 bases between. As DNA, the CDR3 is TGTGCCAGCAGCTTGTACTCTGGAAACACCATATATTTT. Protein product: CASSLYSGNTIYF. Full variable domain (missing parts from reference TRBV7-9 and TRBJ1-3): DTGVSQNPRHKITKRGQNVTFRCDPISEHNRLYWYRQTLGQGPEFLTYFQNEAQLEKSRLLSDRFSAERPKGSFSTLEIQRTEQGDSAMYLCASSLYSGNTIYFGEGSWLTVV.

This clonotype appeared a single time. One junction end does not reproduce the germline sequence, and a read error may be involved. The chain couples TRBV9 to TRBJ2-5, with TRBD1 identical over 9 bases. CDR1 is SGDLS and CDR2 is YYNGEE in the germline V gene. The CDR3 is 15 residues long. DNA of the CDR3: TGTGCCAGCAGCGTAGAACAGGGGGCTTCAGAGACCCGGTACTTC. This translates into CASSVEQGASETRYF.

This clonotype was seen a handful of times. J is TRBJ2-7 and V is TRBV7-9; the D gene is possibly TRBD1 (6 bases). The germline CDR1 and CDR2 sequences are SEHNR and FQNEAQ (reference sequence). V was pared by 6 bases and J by 6 bases, with 12 bases between. The CDR3 length is 12 residues. As DNA, the CDR3 is TGTGCCAGCAGTTTACAGGGCGGCGAGCAGTACTTC. It translates to CASSLQGGEQYF.

This clonotype occurred a few times. This chain connects TRBV29-1 to TRBJ2-3, with D possibly TRBD2 on 6 matching bases. Germline CDR1 and CDR2: SQVTM and ANQGSEA. This CDR3 is built from 14 residues. In nucleotides, the CDR3 is TGCAGTGTTACCCGGGACTTCCGCACAGATACGCAGTATTTT. Translated, it gives CSVTRDFRTDTQYF.

The V gene is TRBV27, the J gene TRBJ1-1; no firm D call. This CDR3 region has 13 residues. Trimming shortened V by 5 bases and J by 5 bases, and 12 bases separated the two germline ends. Germline V lookup: CDR1 MNHEY, CDR2 SMNVEV (reference sequence). CDR3 protein: CASSIFGWTEAFF. CDR3 DNA sequence: TGTGCCAGCAGTATTTTCGGGTGGACTGAAGCTTTCTTT.

The chain links TRBV6-6 to TRBJ2-7, with 7 bases matching TRBD2. The CDR3 has 14 amino acids. Germline V gene data show CDR1 as MNHNY and CDR2 as SVGAGI (reference sequence). J lost 4 bases, V lost 8 bases, and 11 bases had no gene match. DNA of the CDR3: TGTGCCAGCGGGGGGGACCCCCACCCGTACGAGCAGTACTTC. Residues: CASGGDPHPYEQYF.

V usage is TRBV9 and J usage is TRBJ2-4; the D is unclear. V was shortened by 3 bases and J by 0 bases, with 1 base between the two germline ends. Germline V CDR1 and CDR2: SGDLS, YYNGEE. The CDR3 consists of 12 residues. In DNA, the CDR3 is TGTGCCAGCAGCGGAGCCAAAAACATTCAGTACTTC. The encoded protein is CASSGAKNIQYF.

This clonotype was recorded only once. This sequence joins TRBV4-1 and TRBJ1-1; no reliable D call. CDR1 MGHRA and CDR2 YSYEKL come from the germline V gene. V was cut by 4 bases and J by 1 base, with 7 bases left in between. This CDR3 is 13 amino acids long. CDR3 loop: CASSPLPNTEAFF. CDR3 nucleotides: TGCGCCAGCAGCCCTCTCCCGAACACTGAAGCTTTCTTT.

The chain uses TRBV10-3 and TRBJ1-1, with D uncertain. Germline CDR1 reads ENHRY; CDR2 reads SYGVKD. The germline V and J ends were trimmed by 8 bases and 1 base, with 11 bases remaining between them. The CDR3 totals 13 residues. The CDR3 nucleotides read TGTGCCATCGGCGACTCCCCGAACACTGAAGCTTTCTTT. Translated, it gives CAIGDSPNTEAFF.

The V and J genes are TRBV7-9 and TRBJ2-1; 11 nucleotides agree with TRBD2. Trimming at V came to 3 bases and at J to 7 bases, leaving 8 bases not matched to a gene. CDR1 and CDR2 (germline): SEHNR, FQNEAQ (reference sequence). The CDR3 consists of 16 residues. Here the CDR3 DNA reads TGTGCCAGCAGCTTGGTAGCCGGGACTAGCGGTAATGAGCAGTTCTTC. Protein: CASSLVAGTSGNEQFF.

The chain carries TRBV12-3 or TRBV12-4 and TRBJ1-5; D gene unclear. Between the trimmed V and J ends, which lost 5 bases and 0 bases, there was a span of 8 bases. The CDR3 consists of 14 residues. CDR3 loop: CASSPMVSNQPQHF. CDR3 nucleotide sequence: TGTGCCAGCAGTCCCATGGTTAGCAATCAGCCCCAGCATTTT.

The chain uses TRBV20-1 and TRBJ2-7, with D hard to call. There are 21 residues in the CDR3. V was trimmed by 1 base and J by 3 bases, leaving 34 bases between them. The germline V gene has CDR1 DFQATT and CDR2 SNEGSKA (reference sequence). The CDR3: CSARAATFKASSAFLRYEQYF. The CDR3 nucleotides are TGCAGTGCTAGAGCTGCAACCTTCAAGGCGAGCAGTGCGTTTCTCCGCTACGAGCAGTACTTC.

The gene calls are TRBV7-9 and TRBJ2-1, with 8 nucleotides matching TRBD2. The CDR3 has 15 residues. Trimming at V came to 6 bases and at J to 4 bases, leaving 8 bases not matched to a gene. Germline V gives CDR1 SEHNR, CDR2 FQNEAQ (reference sequence). Written as DNA, the CDR3 is TGTGCCAGCAGTGGGTTAGCGGGGCCTTACAATGAGCAGTTCTTC. Translation gives CASSGLAGPYNEQFF.

The chain uses TRBV4-2 and TRBJ1-1; 9 bases are a match to TRBD1. The CDR3 has 16 amino acids. Germline V gives CDR1 LGHNA, CDR2 YNFKEQ. Trimming at V came to 1 base and at J to 5 bases, leaving 8 bases not matched to a gene. The CDR3 reads CASSQAAGQGETEAFF. In DNA form, the CDR3 reads TGTGCCAGCAGCCAAGCCGCGGGACAGGGTGAAACTGAAGCTTTCTTT.

The rearrangement uses TRBV7-9 and TRBJ2-6; 7 bases align to TRBD1. V shed 8 bases, J shed 0 bases, and the junction held 16 bases outside the gene matches. This CDR3 region has 19 residues. Germline-derived CDR1 and CDR2 are SEHNR and FQNEAQ (reference sequence). CDR3 DNA sequence: TGTGCCAGCTGGGCGCCGAAACAGGGGCTTTCCTCTGGGGCCAACGTCCTGACTTTC. As protein: CASWAPKQGLSSGANVLTF.

The chain recombines TRBV29-1 with TRBJ2-1, with 9 bases lining up with TRBD2. Germline V gene sequence: CDR1 SQVTM, CDR2 ANQGSEA. This CDR3 has 16 residues. Trimming at V came to 3 bases and at J to 2 bases, leaving 8 bases not matched to a gene. The CDR3 loop is CSVDSTSGPPYNEQFF. CDR3 nucleotide sequence: TGCAGCGTTGACTCGACTAGCGGACCTCCCTACAATGAGCAGTTCTTC.

This clonotype showed up just a few times. The chain employs TRBV9 and TRBJ2-3, with a possible D match to TRBD2 (6 bases). V was clipped by 2 bases and J by 1 base, with 8 bases between them. This CDR3 comprises 14 residues. CDR1 and CDR2 (germline): SGDLS, YYNGEE. The CDR3 coding sequence is TGTGCCAGCAGCGTGGCTAGCGGCACAGATACGCAGTATTTT. Its protein is CASSVASGTDTQYF. The full variable domain, rest sourced from reference TRBV9 and TRBJ2-3, is DSGVTQTPKHLITATGQRVTLRCSPRSGDLSVYWYQQSLDQGLQFLIQYYNGEERAKGNILERFSAQQFPDLHSELNLSSLELGDSALYFCASSVASGTDTQYFGPGTRLTVL.

The V gene is TRBV29-1, the J gene TRBJ2-1; D assignment may be TRBD1 or TRBD2 (5 bases each). CDR1 and CDR2 from the germline V gene are SQVTM and ANQGSEA. With 7 bases removed from V and 7 bases from J, the gap between germline ends came to 17 bases. The CDR3 contains 13 residues. CDR3 protein: CSAGGQGGNEQFF. Written as DNA, the CDR3 is TGCAGCGCCGGCGGGCAGGGTGGAAATGAGCAGTTCTTC.

The rearrangement links TRBV12-3 or TRBV12-4 to TRBJ2-7; D may be TRBD2 (5 bases). The CDR3 is 14 residues long. The V and J ends lost 5 bases and 4 bases respectively, with 15 bases between them. The CDR3 reads CASSIQVEAYEQYF. DNA of the CDR3: TGTGCCAGCAGTATCCAGGTGGAGGCTTACGAGCAGTACTTC.

The chain carries TRBV5-6 and TRBJ2-7; 9 nucleotides match TRBD1. Germline values: CDR1 SGHDT, CDR2 YYEEEE. This CDR3 is 17 amino acids long. The trim removed 3 bases at V and 3 bases at J, leaving 13 bases unmatched. The CDR3 coding sequence is TGTGCCAGCAGCTCCGGGACAGGGTATCGGGCGATCTACGAGCAGTACTTC. Translation gives CASSSGTGYRAIYEQYF.

V is TRBV24-1 and J is TRBJ2-1; unclear D gene. The CDR3 totals 15 residues. Germline V gene sequence: CDR1 KGHDR, CDR2 SFDVKD. Trimming pared 2 bases from V and 7 bases from J, leaving 14 bases between. In DNA, the CDR3 is TGTGCCACCAGTGATTCCCCCGGCAGCCCTAATGAGCAGTTCTTC. Translated: CATSDSPGSPNEQFF.

V is TRBV12-3 or TRBV12-4 and J is TRBJ2-3; D is ambiguous. There are 12 residues in the CDR3. V shed 4 bases and J shed 2 bases, with 4 bases lying between them. The CDR3 region is CASSYLTDTQYF. In DNA form, the CDR3 reads TGTGCCAGCAGTTACCTCACAGATACGCAGTATTTT.

The V and J genes are TRBV5-4 and TRBJ2-5, with D possibly TRBD1 on 5 matching bases. The CDR3 contains 14 residues. Germline assignment: CDR1 SGHNT and CDR2 YYREEE (reference sequence). Trimming removed 4 bases from V and 4 bases from J, with 14 bases in between. For the CDR3, the DNA is TGTGCCAGCAGCCGTAGATTTAGGGGAGAGACCCAGTACTTC. Its translation is CASSRRFRGETQYF.

This sequence joins TRBV7-9 and TRBJ1-4; perhaps TRBD1 as D (6 bases). Deletions cut 4 bases from V and 4 bases from J, with 13 bases between. Germline-derived CDR1 and CDR2 are SEHNR and FQNEAQ (reference sequence). CDR3 size: 15 residues. CDR3 nucleotide sequence: TGTGCCAGCAGCTCGGGGGGCTCCCTTAATGAAAAACTGTTTTTT. Amino acids: CASSSGGSLNEKLFF.

The CDR3 DNA reads as TGTGCCAGCAGTTTATCCAGCGACGAGCAGTACTTC. Translated: CASSLSSDEQYF. The chain combines TRBV28 with TRBJ2-7; D is unclear. V lost 1 base to trimming and J lost 5 bases, with 6 bases between them. Looked up from germline, CDR1 is MDHEN and CDR2 is SYDVKM. The CDR3 length is 12 residues.